The rows below give T cell receptor beta chains drawn from one sample of a study of molecular identifiers for immune sequencing clone quantification. A single record per CDR3 protein comes from TCRdb applying MiXCR to the PCR reads. The sample comprises about half a million distinct CDR3 sequences, roughly 25% of which are singletons, and under 0.8% rests with the top ten. Input material: naive CD8+ T cells from blood, with Jurkat cell RNA spiked in. The receptors come from a human donor in good health. Some libraries in this study had Jurkat cell RNA spiked in. Both conserved end residues are part of each CDR3. The order of the fields is V gene, clone size, J gene, D gene, CDR3 protein, CDR3 DNA. A D gene is named only where the DNA matches it firmly. Some rows have no size entry. The others give once, few or many, or a class for an expanded clone.

V gene: TRBV29-1; clone size: NA; J gene: TRBJ2-2; D gene: NA; CDR3 protein: CSVEGAWGELFF; CDR3 DNA: TGCAGCGTTGAGGGGGCGTGGGGGGAGCTGTTTTTT
V gene: TRBV7-6; clone size: NA; J gene: TRBJ2-5; D gene: NA; CDR3 protein: CASSTEGRQEPQYF; CDR3 DNA: TGTGCCAGCAGTACCGAGGGGAGGCAAGAGCCCCAGTACTTC
V gene: TRBV20-1; clone size: NA; J gene: TRBJ2-7; D gene: TRBD1; CDR3 protein: CSAIWTGTYEQYF; CDR3 DNA: TGCAGTGCTATCTGGACAGGAACCTACGAGCAGTACTTC
V gene: TRBV5-6; clone size: many; J gene: TRBJ1-2; D gene: NA; CDR3 protein: CASSLVNDYTF; CDR3 DNA: TGTGCCAGCAGCTTGGTAAACGACTACACCTTC
V gene: TRBV6-2/TRBV6-3; clone size: few; J gene: TRBJ2-7; D gene: NA; CDR3 protein: CASSYTPWSPGQDYEQYF; CDR3 DNA: TGTGCCAGCAGTTACACTCCGTGGTCCCCGGGACAAGATTACGAGCAGTACTTC
V gene: TRBV28; clone size: NA; J gene: TRBJ2-5; D gene: TRBD1; CDR3 protein: CASSLYRSGGRGETQYF; CDR3 DNA: TGTGCCAGCAGTTTATATCGCTCAGGGGGCCGGGGGGAGACCCAGTACTTC
V gene: TRBV6-2/TRBV6-3; clone size: many; J gene: TRBJ2-7; D gene: TRBD1; CDR3 protein: CASSQTGGVEQYF; CDR3 DNA: TGTGCCAGCAGTCAAACAGGGGGCGTTGAGCAGTACTTC
V gene: TRBV2; clone size: NA; J gene: TRBJ1-1; D gene: NA; CDR3 protein: CASSLRAGGAVNTEAFF; CDR3 DNA: TGTGCCAGCAGTTTGAGAGCGGGGGGAGCCGTGAACACTGAAGCTTTCTTT
V gene: TRBV29-1; clone size: many; J gene: TRBJ2-3; D gene: NA; CDR3 protein: CSGRIRPRTDTQYF; CDR3 DNA: TGCAGCGGAAGGATCCGACCACGCACAGATACGCAGTATTTT
V gene: TRBV20-1; clone size: NA; J gene: TRBJ2-1; D gene: NA; CDR3 protein: CSARELGQYNEQFF; CDR3 DNA: TGCAGTGCTAGAGAACTAGGGCAGTACAATGAGCAGTTCTTC
V gene: TRBV6-7; clone size: few; J gene: TRBJ2-2; D gene: TRBD2; CDR3 protein: CASSYPPAARETGELFF; CDR3 DNA: TGTGCCAGCAGTTACCCCCCTGCGGCGCGGGAGACCGGGGAGCTGTTTTTT
V gene: TRBV27; clone size: once; J gene: TRBJ2-5; D gene: NA; CDR3 protein: CAGSPLGQGPRETQYF; CDR3 DNA: TGTGCCGGCAGTCCGCTCGGACAAGGACCGCGAGAGACCCAGTACTTC
V gene: TRBV20-1; clone size: few; J gene: TRBJ2-5; D gene: TRBD1; CDR3 protein: CSARDLDRPRGYQETQYF; CDR3 DNA: TGCAGTGCTAGAGACCTGGACAGGCCGAGGGGGTACCAAGAGACCCAGTACTTC
V gene: TRBV9; clone size: many; J gene: TRBJ2-5; D gene: NA; CDR3 protein: CASSDDLQETQYF; CDR3 DNA: TGTGCCAGCAGCGATGACCTGCAAGAGACCCAGTACTTC
V gene: TRBV2; clone size: NA; J gene: TRBJ2-5; D gene: TRBD2; CDR3 protein: CAGSRTGGGFQETQYF; CDR3 DNA: TGTGCCGGCAGTCGCACTGGCGGGGGGTTTCAAGAGACCCAGTACTTC
V gene: TRBV19; clone size: NA; J gene: TRBJ2-3; D gene: NA; CDR3 protein: CASSTTGTRGDTQYF; CDR3 DNA: TGTGCCAGTAGTACAACGGGAACCCGGGGAGATACGCAGTATTTT
V gene: TRBV9; clone size: NA; J gene: TRBJ1-5; D gene: NA; CDR3 protein: CASSVEGGRQPQHF; CDR3 DNA: TGTGCCAGCAGCGTAGAGGGGGGGCGTCAGCCCCAGCATTTT
V gene: TRBV29-1; clone size: NA; J gene: TRBJ1-3; D gene: NA; CDR3 protein: CSVVSGVSGNTKYF; CDR3 DNA: TGTAGCGTTGTTTCAGGGGTCTCTGGAAACACCAAATATTTT
V gene: TRBV27; clone size: NA; J gene: TRBJ2-7; D gene: NA; CDR3 protein: CASSYAPTVFEQYF; CDR3 DNA: TGTGCCAGCAGTTATGCACCGACCGTTTTCGAGCAGTACTTC
V gene: TRBV18; clone size: NA; J gene: TRBJ2-1; D gene: TRBD2; CDR3 protein: CASSRYSGKTNYNEQFF; CDR3 DNA: TGTGCCAGCTCACGTTATAGCGGGAAGACTAATTACAATGAGCAGTTCTTC
V gene: TRBV6-2/TRBV6-3; clone size: few; J gene: TRBJ2-3; D gene: NA; CDR3 protein: CASSYLGPGDTQYF; CDR3 DNA: TGTGCCAGCAGTTACCTGGGGCCGGGAGATACGCAGTATTTT
V gene: TRBV4-3; clone size: few; J gene: TRBJ2-1; D gene: TRBD1; CDR3 protein: CASSQVFIGQGYNEQFF; CDR3 DNA: TGCGCCAGCAGCCAAGTGTTTATTGGACAGGGCTACAATGAGCAGTTCTTC
V gene: TRBV20-1; clone size: few; J gene: TRBJ2-1; D gene: TRBD2; CDR3 protein: CSARDRKLAGINEQFF; CDR3 DNA: TGCAGTGCTAGAGATAGAAAACTAGCGGGAATAAATGAGCAGTTCTTC
V gene: TRBV7-9; clone size: many; J gene: TRBJ1-1; D gene: NA; CDR3 protein: CASSLPYGAGERVSAEAFF; CDR3 DNA: TGTGCCAGCAGCTTACCCTACGGGGCAGGCGAGAGGGTGAGCGCTGAAGCTTTCTTT
V gene: TRBV5-1; clone size: many; J gene: TRBJ1-5; D gene: NA; CDR3 protein: CASSPAGFENQPQHF; CDR3 DNA: TGCGCCAGCAGCCCAGCGGGCTTTGAAAATCAGCCCCAGCATTTT
V gene: TRBV6-2/TRBV6-3; clone size: few; J gene: TRBJ1-3; D gene: TRBD1; CDR3 protein: CASTGQGIAPIYF; CDR3 DNA: TGTGCCAGCACCGGACAGGGGATCGCCCCCATATATTTT
V gene: TRBV5-1; clone size: many; J gene: TRBJ2-7; D gene: TRBD1; CDR3 protein: CASSPDRGRYEQYF; CDR3 DNA: TGCGCCAGCAGCCCGGACAGGGGGCGATACGAGCAGTACTTC
V gene: TRBV30; clone size: few; J gene: TRBJ1-2; D gene: TRBD1; CDR3 protein: CAWDRGTGVYGYTF; CDR3 DNA: TGTGCCTGGGACAGGGGGACAGGGGTCTATGGCTACACCTTC
V gene: TRBV5-1; clone size: few; J gene: TRBJ2-7; D gene: NA; CDR3 protein: CASSLDSAYEQYF; CDR3 DNA: TGCGCCAGCAGCTTGGACTCGGCCTACGAGCAGTACTTC
V gene: TRBV6-1; clone size: NA; J gene: TRBJ1-2; D gene: NA; CDR3 protein: CASSVLPPDF; CDR3 DNA: TGTGCCAGCAGTGTTCTACCCCCCGACTTC
V gene: TRBV9; clone size: NA; J gene: TRBJ2-2; D gene: NA; CDR3 protein: CASSGEDPNTGELFF; CDR3 DNA: TGTGCCAGCAGCGGGGAGGACCCGAACACCGGGGAGCTGTTTTTT
V gene: TRBV6-2/TRBV6-3; clone size: NA; J gene: TRBJ1-5; D gene: NA; CDR3 protein: CASSYRGSNQPQRF; CDR3 DNA: TGTGCCAGCAGTTACAGGGGTAGCAATCAGCCCCAGCGTTTT
V gene: TRBV28; clone size: many; J gene: TRBJ2-3; D gene: TRBD2; CDR3 protein: CASSSKLADYNPPDTQYF; CDR3 DNA: TGTGCCAGCAGTTCGAAACTAGCGGATTATAACCCTCCCGATACGCAGTATTTT
V gene: TRBV6-2/TRBV6-3; clone size: NA; J gene: TRBJ2-7; D gene: NA; CDR3 protein: CASSYGDRLYYEQYF; CDR3 DNA: TGTGCCAGCAGTTACGGGGACCGATTATACTACGAGCAGTACTTC
V gene: TRBV27; clone size: NA; J gene: TRBJ1-4; D gene: NA; CDR3 protein: CASSLSLGEKLFF; CDR3 DNA: TGTGCCAGCAGTTTATCGTTGGGGGAAAAACTGTTTTTT
V gene: TRBV12-3/TRBV12-4; clone size: few; J gene: TRBJ2-1; D gene: TRBD2; CDR3 protein: CASSQTPSGRIDEQFF; CDR3 DNA: TGTGCCAGCAGTCAGACTCCTAGCGGGAGAATAGATGAGCAGTTCTTC
V gene: TRBV4-1; clone size: many; J gene: TRBJ2-3; D gene: NA; CDR3 protein: CASSHYVTGEFQYF; CDR3 DNA: TGCGCCAGCAGCCATTACGTTACCGGGGAGTTCCAGTATTTT
V gene: TRBV7-9; clone size: many; J gene: TRBJ2-7; D gene: TRBD2; CDR3 protein: CASSSTSGRLGYEQYF; CDR3 DNA: TGTGCCAGCAGCTCCACTAGCGGGAGGCTCGGCTACGAGCAGTACTTC
V gene: TRBV3-1; clone size: NA; J gene: TRBJ2-2; D gene: NA; CDR3 protein: CASSQKGLWNTGELFF; CDR3 DNA: TGTGCCAGCAGCCAAAAGGGACTCTGGAACACCGGGGAGCTGTTTTTT
V gene: TRBV7-9; clone size: many; J gene: TRBJ2-7; D gene: TRBD1; CDR3 protein: CASSTTKTGQDQYEQYF; CDR3 DNA: TGTGCCAGCAGCACGACCAAGACGGGACAGGACCAGTACGAGCAGTACTTC
V gene: TRBV20-1; clone size: NA; J gene: TRBJ2-1; D gene: NA; CDR3 protein: CSARVAFGEYDDEQFF; CDR3 DNA: TGCAGTGCTAGAGTGGCGTTTGGGGAGTACGACGATGAGCAGTTCTTC
V gene: TRBV2; clone size: many; J gene: TRBJ1-5; D gene: NA; CDR3 protein: CASSEDSIFGQPQHF; CDR3 DNA: TGTGCCAGCAGTGAGGACAGTATCTTTGGTCAGCCCCAGCATTTT
V gene: TRBV4-3; clone size: once; J gene: TRBJ2-5; D gene: NA; CDR3 protein: CASSQDRAGEETQYF; CDR3 DNA: TGCGCCAGCAGCCAAGATCGGGCAGGGGAAGAGACCCAGTACTTC
V gene: TRBV5-4; clone size: many; J gene: TRBJ2-7; D gene: NA; CDR3 protein: CASRPGPLTAEQYF; CDR3 DNA: TGTGCCAGCAGGCCGGGACCCCTAACCGCCGAGCAGTACTTC
V gene: TRBV28; clone size: many; J gene: TRBJ1-5; D gene: NA; CDR3 protein: CASSSNRAEARQPQHF; CDR3 DNA: TGTGCCAGCAGCAGCAATAGGGCGGAGGCTCGACAGCCCCAGCATTTT
V gene: TRBV20-1; clone size: few; J gene: TRBJ1-1; D gene: NA; CDR3 protein: CSALEGEAFF; CDR3 DNA: TGCAGTGCTCTAGAGGGGGAAGCTTTCTTT
V gene: TRBV7-7; clone size: NA; J gene: TRBJ2-1; D gene: NA; CDR3 protein: CASSLDLPSCNEQFF; CDR3 DNA: TGTGCTAGCAGCTTAGACCTCCCTTCCTGCAATGAGCAGTTCTTC
V gene: TRBV27; clone size: NA; J gene: TRBJ2-2; D gene: NA; CDR3 protein: CASSWAEGSGELFF; CDR3 DNA: TGTGCCAGCAGTTGGGCCGAGGGGTCGGGGGAGCTGTTTTTT
V gene: TRBV9; clone size: NA; J gene: TRBJ2-1; D gene: NA; CDR3 protein: CASSVADVAHEQFF; CDR3 DNA: TGTGCCAGCAGCGTAGCCGACGTAGCTCATGAGCAGTTCTTC
V gene: TRBV19; clone size: few; J gene: TRBJ2-1; D gene: TRBD2; CDR3 protein: CASSWLASGLADASYNEQFF; CDR3 DNA: TGTGCCAGTAGTTGGTTGGCTAGCGGGCTCGCAGACGCCTCCTACAATGAGCAGTTCTTC
V gene: TRBV11-3; clone size: NA; J gene: TRBJ2-6; D gene: TRBD1; CDR3 protein: CASSAGQGYGANVLTF; CDR3 DNA: TGTGCCAGCAGCGCGGGACAGGGGTACGGGGCCAACGTCCTGACTTTC